This T cell receptor (beta chain) was retrieved from a study of beta chain features in type 1 diabetes. Study-level background: Investigators examined some 100 million sorted cells across all samples. The study, taken as a whole, reports: Insertion counts at VDJ junctions were lower in type 1 diabetes patients, who also showed more deletions there.

The authors sorted CD4+ naive, central memory, regulatory and stem cell-like memory cells via CD45RO/CCR7/CD25/CD127/CD95/CD27. V lost 5 bases and J 0 bases, leaving 5 bases between the germline ends. CDR3 length: 13 residues. Germline V gives CDR1 MDHEN, CDR2 SYDVKM. Points on this clone: Its antigen is still unknown.

The isolated RNA, all of it, was reverse transcribed, so expressed TCRB transcripts were what got sequenced. Produced via immunoSEQ multiplex PCR; TCRdb's table is partial and in-frame only. The sample consists of about 260,000 clones, roughly 70% of them appearing once. This clonotype was sampled from a man aged 25 to 45 in good health. What was sequenced was naive CD4+ T cells from blood. V is TRBV28 and J is TRBJ1-5; the D is unclear. CDR3 sequence reads: CASSDYSNQPQHF. The CDR3 region has the DNA TGTGCCAGCAGTGATTATAGCAATCAGCCCCAGCATTTT.